The rows below give T cell receptor beta chains drawn from one sample of a study of CD8+ T cells in alopecia areata. Clones were sequenced by immunoSEQ multiplex PCR, and TCRdb holds only the in-frame ones, with some missing. The sample lists 90,000 to 150,000 clones; 53% were seen once. Specimen: CD4+ T cells sorted from blood, collected at week 4, from a patient treated with tofacitinib. The receptors shown here come from a human donor with alopecia areata. Each CDR3 is given with its conserved first and last residue. The D gene is left open where the match is weak. Clone size is not always given. Where it is, it says once, few, many or a class for expanded clones.

d_gene | j_gene | v_gene | abundance | CDR3aa | CDR3nt
NA | TRBJ2-7 | TRBV29-1 | NA | CSVATSYEQYF | TGCAGCGTCGCAACATCATACGAGCAGTACTTC
TRBD2 | TRBJ2-3 | TRBV15 | few | CATSRGLAGGGADTQYF | TGTGCCACCAGCAGAGGACTAGCGGGAGGAGGGGCAGATACGCAGTATTTT
NA | TRBJ1-2 | TRBV7-9 | few | CASSITQGTYGYTF | TGTGCCAGCAGCATAACGCAGGGAACCTATGGCTACACCTTC
NA | TRBJ2-1 | TRBV11-2 | NA | CASSLDQTRSNEQFF | TGTGCCAGCAGCTTGGACCAGACTAGGTCCAATGAGCAGTTCTTC
NA | TRBJ1-5 | TRBV2 | NA | CASSGSFSNQPQHF | TGTGCCAGCAGTGGTTCATTCTCGAATCAGCCCCAGCATTTT
NA | TRBJ2-7 | TRBV13 | NA | CASSKSGPTYEQYF | TGTGCCAGCAGCAAGTCCGGGCCAACCTACGAGCAGTACTTC
NA | TRBJ2-4 | TRBV6-5 | NA | CASSYGKLAKNIQYF | TGTGCCAGCAGTTACGGCAAGCTAGCCAAAAACATTCAGTACTTC
TRBD2 | TRBJ2-1 | TRBV27 | NA | CASSLGGGRKYNEQFF | TGTGCCAGCAGTTTAGGGGGCGGGAGGAAGTACAATGAGCAGTTCTTC
NA | TRBJ2-7 | TRBV28 | NA | CASSLYYEQYF | TGTGCCAGCAGTTTGTACTACGAGCAGTACTTC
NA | TRBJ1-4 | TRBV28 | NA | CASSQPGTVRGKLFF | TGTGCCAGCAGCCAGCCCGGAACGGTGAGGGGAAAACTGTTTTTT
NA | TRBJ2-5 | TRBV19 | few | CASSVSGRRGQETQYF | TGTGCCAGTAGCGTATCGGGCCGCCGGGGCCAAGAGACCCAGTACTTC
TRBD1 | TRBJ1-5 | TRBV29-1 | NA | CSVVVQSGGSQPQHF | TGCAGCGTTGTTGTTCAGTCAGGGGGTAGTCAGCCCCAGCATTTT
TRBD2 | TRBJ2-1 | TRBV9 | few | CASSSPLTSGGAKEQFF | TGTGCCAGCAGCTCCCCCTTGACTAGCGGGGGGGCAAAGGAGCAGTTCTTC
NA | TRBJ2-7 | TRBV20-1 | NA | CSARDVYEQYF | TGCAGTGCTCGGGACGTCTACGAGCAGTACTTC
TRBD2 | TRBJ2-7 | TRBV4-1 | once | CASRRLTSGGEQYF | TGCGCCAGCAGACGCCTGACTAGCGGGGGCGAGCAGTACTTC
NA | TRBJ2-5 | TRBV2 | NA | CASSLARKETQYF | TGTGCCAGCAGCCTGGCTAGAAAAGAGACCCAGTACTTC
NA | TRBJ2-7 | TRBV11-2 | NA | CASSLVWTDYEQYF | TGTGCCAGCAGCTTAGTATGGACAGACTACGAGCAGTACTTC
NA | TRBJ2-4 | TRBV29-1 | NA | CSVGDRLAKNIQYF | TGCAGCGTCGGAGACAGGCTAGCCAAAAACATTCAGTACTTC
TRBD1 | TRBJ1-3 | TRBV29-1 | NA | CSVEQGQGKGNTIYF | TGCAGCGTTGAACAGGGACAGGGGAAGGGAAACACCATATATTTT
TRBD1 | TRBJ1-2 | TRBV29-1 | NA | CSGDRGYYGYTF | TGCAGCGGCGACAGGGGGTACTATGGCTACACCTTC
TRBD1 | TRBJ2-1 | TRBV5-1 | NA | CASSPWDRVYNEQFF | TGCGCCAGCAGCCCCTGGGACAGGGTCTACAATGAGCAGTTCTTC
NA | TRBJ1-5 | TRBV6-5 | NA | CASTQRRDSNQPQHF | TGTGCCAGCACCCAGAGGAGGGATAGCAATCAGCCCCAGCATTTT
NA | TRBJ2-1 | TRBV5-1 | many | CASSLSQRTSYNEQFF | TGCGCCAGCAGCTTGTCCCAAAGGACCTCCTACAATGAGCAGTTCTTC
NA | TRBJ1-1 | TRBV7-3 | NA | CASSLGGDSTEAFF | TGTGCCAGCAGCTTAGGTGGGGATAGCACTGAAGCTTTCTTT
NA | TRBJ2-5 | TRBV6-5 | NA | CASSPKVPQETQYF | TGTGCCAGCAGCCCGAAAGTCCCTCAAGAGACCCAGTACTTC
NA | TRBJ1-6 | TRBV5-1 | NA | CASSLRSDSPLHF | TGCGCCAGCAGCCTCCGATCCGATTCACCCCTCCACTTT
NA | TRBJ2-7 | TRBV7-9 | few | CASSPARGRHEQYF | TGTGCCAGCAGCCCGGCCCGGGGCAGGCACGAGCAGTACTTC
NA | TRBJ1-2 | TRBV19 | few | CASSRGLANYGYTF | TGTGCCAGTAGCAGGGGCCTTGCTAACTATGGCTACACCTTC
NA | TRBJ1-1 | TRBV29-1 | many | CSVERTGLGEAFF | TGCAGCGTTGAACGTACAGGGCTGGGTGAAGCTTTCTTT
TRBD1 | TRBJ2-4 | TRBV29-1 | NA | CSVRTGGGNIQYF | TGCAGCGTAAGGACAGGGGGTGGAAACATTCAGTACTTC
NA | TRBJ2-4 | TRBV19 | NA | CASSISGGPLAKNIQYF | TGTGCCAGTAGTATCTCCGGGGGACCGCTAGCCAAAAACATTCAGTACTTC
NA | TRBJ1-4 | TRBV30 | NA | CASRPRGRDEKLFF | TGTGCCTCCAGACCGAGGGGCCGGGATGAAAAACTGTTTTTT
NA | TRBJ1-2 | TRBV30 | few | CAWDAGYYGYTF | TGTGCCTGGGATGCCGGCTACTATGGCTACACCTTC
TRBD1 | TRBJ1-2 | TRBV30 | NA | CAQSLAGGAVYGYTF | TGTGCCCAATCTCTAGCAGGGGGCGCGGTCTATGGCTACACCTTC
TRBD1 | TRBJ2-5 | TRBV5-4 | once | CASSLAKGTEETQYF | TGTGCCAGCAGCTTGGCCAAAGGGACAGAAGAGACCCAGTACTTC
TRBD1 | TRBJ2-7 | TRBV11-2 | NA | CASSRSGQGSYEQYF | TGTGCCAGCAGCCGATCGGGACAGGGGTCGTACGAGCAGTACTTC
TRBD1 | TRBJ2-7 | TRBV7-9 | once | CASSSPPGRGGRGEQYF | TGTGCCAGCAGCTCTCCCCCGGGGCGAGGGGGCCGGGGTGAGCAGTACTTC
NA | TRBJ1-5 | TRBV30 | NA | CAWSVTGRQPQHF | TGTGCCTGGAGTGTCACAGGGCGTCAGCCCCAGCATTTT
NA | TRBJ1-2 | TRBV2 | few | CASIDKDLFGYTF | TGTGCCAGCATCGACAAGGACTTATTTGGCTACACCTTC
TRBD2 | TRBJ2-1 | TRBV9 | NA | CASSPNVGGYNEQFF | TGTGCCAGCAGCCCCAATGTGGGGGGGTACAATGAGCAGTTCTTC
NA | TRBJ1-5 | TRBV30 | NA | CAWSVPRQLNQPQHF | TGTGCCTGGAGTGTACCCAGGCAGCTGAACCAGCCCCAGCATTTT
NA | TRBJ2-2 | TRBV18 | NA | CASPNTGELFF | TGTGCCAGCCCAAACACCGGGGAGCTGTTTTTT
NA | TRBJ1-2 | TRBV13 | NA | CASSQQNGAPGYGYTF | TGTGCCAGCAGCCAACAAAACGGCGCTCCCGGCTATGGCTACACCTTC
NA | TRBJ2-1 | TRBV5-6 | few | CASSLWGNNEQFF | TGTGCCAGCAGCTTGTGGGGAAACAATGAGCAGTTCTTC